These 15 T cell receptor beta chains were sequenced from one sample in a study of CD8 T cells in ankylosing spondylitis. MiXCR, applied by TCRdb to the 5' RACE reads, yields one record per CDR3 protein. Of fewer than 750,000 distinct CDR3 sequences listed, around 20% were seen once; the top ten hold over 15%. General study findings and limits: Characteristic, it appeared, of ankylosing spondylitis blood was a TCR beta motif of about eight highly homologous variants.

No antigen has been identified for these receptors. The specimen sequenced was blood, either unsorted or a sorted T cell fraction (not recorded which). These receptors all stem from a male donor with ankylosing spondylitis.

A few counts support this clonotype. The V call is TRBV12-3 or TRBV12-4, the J call TRBJ1-2; D remains ambiguous. The V gene lost 5 bases and the J gene lost 5 bases, with 21 bases spanning the gap. This CDR3 spans 16 amino acids. This CDR3 is CASSQKGFGAPYGYTF. Written as DNA, the CDR3 is TGTGCCAGCAGTCAGAAGGGTTTCGGTGCCCCTTATGGCTACACCTTC.

This clonotype was recorded a few times. The chain employs TRBV3-1 and TRBJ2-3, with no clear D. V was trimmed by 4 bases and J by 7 bases, leaving 12 bases between them. The CDR3 length is 13 residues. Germline CDR1 LGHDT, CDR2 YNNKEL (reference sequence). In DNA form, the CDR3 reads TGTGCCAGCAGCCGTAGAGCGACCAATACGCAGTATTTT. Encoded protein: CASSRRATNTQYF.

J is TRBJ2-1 and V is TRBV9; D might be TRBD1 (6 bases). The V gene lost 7 bases and the J gene lost 6 bases, with 11 bases spanning the gap. CDR3 length equals 12 residues. Germline CDR1 SGDLS, CDR2 YYNGEE. The CDR3 DNA sequence: TGTGCCAGCCAATCAGGGGCCAATGAGCAGTTCTTC. Translating gives CASQSGANEQFF.

This clonotype was seen a single time. A single base separates this from a much larger clone, so it may be a read error. This chain joins TRBV6-2 or TRBV6-3 and TRBJ1-1; 7 bases agree with TRBD1. From germline, CDR1 is MNHEY and CDR2 SVGEGT. The CDR3 extends over 14 amino acids. The J segment lost 1 base and the V segment lost 6 bases, leaving 5 bases of the junction unmatched. CDR3 sequence reads: CASRKTGRNTEAFF. The CDR3 coding sequence is TGTGCCAGCAGAAAGACAGGGAGGAACACTGAAGCTTTCTTT.

The V and J genes are TRBV7-2 and TRBJ2-1; 10 positions match TRBD2. J gave up 2 bases and V 0 bases, and 7 bases lay outside the gene matches. CDR1 is SGHTA and CDR2 is FQGNSA in the germline V gene. This CDR3 is built from 18 residues. The CDR3 DNA reads as TGTGCCAGCAGCTTAGCGTACGTACTAGCGGGACCCTACAATGAGCAGTTCTTC. Translated, it gives CASSLAYVLAGPYNEQFF.

This clonotype was seen many times. The chain links TRBV24-1 to TRBJ2-1; TRBD1 or TRBD2 may be the D gene (6 bases each). Trimming stripped 4 bases from V and 0 bases from J, with 15 bases between. The CDR3 has 17 amino acids. In germline, CDR1 is KGHDR, CDR2 SFDVKD. CDR3 nucleotides: TGTGCCACCAGTGACCCTAAGGGGGGTTTCTCCTACAATGAGCAGTTCTTC. Translated: CATSDPKGGFSYNEQFF.

Only a few counts were recorded for this clonotype. This chain uses TRBV6-1 with TRBJ1-1; D might be TRBD1 (6 bases). Germline V lookup: CDR1 MNHNS, CDR2 SASEGT. This CDR3 contains 13 residues. Trimming took off 9 bases at V and 0 bases at J, with 11 bases between the two ends. CDR3 sequence reads: CASGQGLNTEAFF. The CDR3 DNA is TGTGCCAGTGGCCAGGGGCTGAACACTGAAGCTTTCTTT.

This clonotype has a handful of counts. The chain links TRBV3-1 to TRBJ2-7; 7 bases agree with TRBD1. With 3 bases clipped from V and 4 bases from J, the junction kept 6 bases outside the gene matches. The CDR3 is 14 amino acids. The germline V gene has CDR1 LGHDT and CDR2 YNNKEL (reference sequence). This CDR3 reads CASSQPGTDYEQYF. The CDR3 coding sequence is TGTGCCAGCAGCCAGCCCGGGACAGATTACGAGCAGTACTTC.

This clonotype came up a few times. The genes are TRBV10-1 and TRBJ2-2, with a possible D match to TRBD1 (5 bases). Germline V gives CDR1 WNHNN, CDR2 SYGVQD (reference sequence). Trimming shortened V by 3 bases and J by 0 bases, and 8 bases separated the two germline ends. This CDR3 is 15 amino acids long. CDR3 sequence (DNA): TGCGCCAGCAGTGAAAGGACAACGAACACCGGGGAGCTGTTTTTT. It is translated as CASSERTTNTGELFF.

This clonotype was seen a few times. The chain links TRBV7-9 to TRBJ1-4, with TRBD1 as a possible D gene (6 bases). V was trimmed by 6 bases and J by 6 bases, leaving 17 bases between them. This CDR3 has 15 residues. The germline CDR1 and CDR2 sequences are SEHNR and FQNEAQ (reference sequence). The DNA of the CDR3 is TGTGCCAGCAGTCCGCAGGGGCTCGGCTATGAAAAACTGTTTTTT. Translating it yields CASSPQGLGYEKLFF.

V gene TRBV24-1 combines with J gene TRBJ1-2, with 9 positions matching TRBD1. The germline gives CDR1 KGHDR, CDR2 SFDVKD. V was clipped by 2 bases and J by 6 bases; unmatched bases: 3. The CDR3 is 14 residues long. The CDR3 DNA reads as TGTGCCACCAGTGATTGGGGACAGGGCCATGGCTACACCTTC. This codes for CATSDWGQGHGYTF.

This clonotype was counted only a few times. V usage is TRBV28 and J usage is TRBJ2-5; TRBD2 aligns across 8 bases. The CDR3 is 16 amino acids. The germline gives CDR1 MDHEN, CDR2 SYDVKM. The V gene end was trimmed by 6 bases and the J gene end by 4 bases; junction bases not matched to a gene: 13. DNA of the CDR3: TGTGCCAGCAGCTTAATAGGGGCGGGAGGCTTAGAGACCCAGTACTTC. Amino acids: CASSLIGAGGLETQYF.

This clonotype was observed a few times. The V call is TRBV7-2, the J call TRBJ2-3, with a possible D match to TRBD2 (5 bases). CDR1 is SGHTA, CDR2 FQGNSA, per germline. The length of the CDR3 is 15 residues. The germline V and J ends were trimmed by 5 bases and 4 bases, with 16 bases remaining between them. The CDR3 DNA follows: TGTGCCAGCAGCGCCCGGACTCTCGCCCCAGATACGCAGTATTTT. Translation: CASSARTLAPDTQYF.

This clonotype was observed a handful of times. This sequence joins TRBV5-1 and TRBJ1-1; D uncertain. The V end was cut by 4 bases, the J end by 1 base, with 11 bases between. CDR3 length: 14 amino acids. Germline assignment: CDR1 SGHRS and CDR2 YFSETQ. Here the CDR3 DNA reads TGCGCCAGCAGCCCTCCACAGTGGAACACTGAAGCTTTCTTT. Translation: CASSPPQWNTEAFF.

This clonotype was counted only a few times. The chain links TRBV28 to TRBJ2-3; perhaps D is TRBD1 or TRBD2 (5 bases each). Germline-derived CDR1 and CDR2 are MDHEN and SYDVKM. V lost 7 bases to trimming and J lost 5 bases, with 37 bases between them. There are 21 residues in the CDR3. The CDR3 region is CASNSRMGIDRGAGERDTQYF. In DNA form, the CDR3 reads TGTGCCAGCAATTCTCGTATGGGGATCGATCGAGGGGCCGGGGAGAGAGATACGCAGTATTTT.